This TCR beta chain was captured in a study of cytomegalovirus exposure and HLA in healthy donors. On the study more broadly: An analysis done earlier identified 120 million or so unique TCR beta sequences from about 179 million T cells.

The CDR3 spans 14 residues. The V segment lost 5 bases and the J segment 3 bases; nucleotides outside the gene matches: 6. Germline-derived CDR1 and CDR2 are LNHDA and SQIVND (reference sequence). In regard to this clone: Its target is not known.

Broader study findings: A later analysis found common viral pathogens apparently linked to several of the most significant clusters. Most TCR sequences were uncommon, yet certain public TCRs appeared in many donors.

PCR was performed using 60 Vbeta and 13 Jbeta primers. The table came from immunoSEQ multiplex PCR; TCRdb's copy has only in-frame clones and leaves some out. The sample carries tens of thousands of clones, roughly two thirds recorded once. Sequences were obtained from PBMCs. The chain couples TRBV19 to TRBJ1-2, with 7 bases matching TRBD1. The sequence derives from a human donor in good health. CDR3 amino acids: CASSGRGFDYGYTF. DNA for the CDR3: TGTGCCAGTAGTGGCAGGGGGTTTGACTATGGCTACACCTTC.